The present TCR beta chain was sequenced within a study of T cell changes during pregnancy in multiple sclerosis (dated by TCRdb to 2018 to 2020). Describing the broader study: The study looked at changes in the T cell repertoire across pregnancy in women with multiple sclerosis.

As encoded in the germline V gene, CDR1 is SGHRS while CDR2 is YFSETQ. CDR3 length: 14 amino acids, cysteine to phenylalanine. The entry retains the CDR3 DNA only, 42 bases that are in frame from base 1. Trimming leaves V shorter by 0 bases and J shorter by 5 bases, with the junction holding 3 bases beyond the gene matches. Library creation used the immunoSEQ multiplex PCR assay. TCRdb stores this immuneACCESS table with in-frame sequences only. Part of the clones is absent; in the studies checked, under half of the shortfall reflects unresolved V genes, and no reason is known for the rest. The sample contains roughly 100,000 clones, around nine tenths of them found a single time. 0.9% to 0.95% of the sample rests with the top ten. A word on this clone: Its antigen remains undetermined. No much larger clone exists at a distance of one base, and base qualities are not known.

Sequences were derived from peripheral blood, sampled after pregnancy. The sequence links TRBV5-1 to TRBJ2-5; 8 bases in the middle match TRBD2. The sequence came from a female donor with multiple sclerosis, enrolled in a pregnancy study. In nucleotide form, the sequence is TGCGCCAGCAGCTTGGGACCGGGAGGGGAGACCCAGTACTTC. It translates to CASSLGPGGETQYF.